The text below deals with one T cell receptor (beta chain). TCR alpha and TCR beta cDNA libraries carrying sample barcodes and UMIs were produced by 5'RACE using constant-segment primers. TCRdb reprocessed the 5' RACE reads with MiXCR, giving one entry per CDR3 protein. The data hold 180,000 or so distinct CDR3 sequences, with around a tenth observed a single time. This sample stems from a study of T-cell memory formation after mild COVID-19. Germline-derived CDR1 and CDR2 are MNHNS and SASEGT. Trimming removed 9 bases at V and 7 bases at J, with 13 bases between. The CDR3 is 12 residues long. This TCR was recovered from a man aged 18 to 30 who had mild COVID-19 (a few samples of this study predate the infection). Cell type and time point are not known. V and J are TRBV6-1 and TRBJ1-3; D remains unclear. Source material: PBMCs or a T cell subset sorted from them (not recorded which). The chain's CDR3 is CASNWERNTIYF. CDR3 DNA sequence: TGTGCCAGTAATTGGGAGAGGAACACCATATATTTT.